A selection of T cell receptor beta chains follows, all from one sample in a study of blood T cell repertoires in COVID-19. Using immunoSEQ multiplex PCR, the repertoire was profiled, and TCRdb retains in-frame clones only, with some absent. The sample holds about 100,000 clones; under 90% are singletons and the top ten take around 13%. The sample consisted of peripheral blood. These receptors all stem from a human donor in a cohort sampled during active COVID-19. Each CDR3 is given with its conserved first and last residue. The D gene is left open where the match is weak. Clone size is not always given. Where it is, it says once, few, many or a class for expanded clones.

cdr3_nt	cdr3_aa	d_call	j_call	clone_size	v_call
TGTGCCTGGATGATTAGGGGGGGCACTGAAGCTTTCTTT	CAWMIRGGTEAFF	.	TRBJ1-1	.	TRBV30
TGCGCCAGCAGCTTGGAGGGACAGGGTTCAGATACGCAGTATTTT	CASSLEGQGSDTQYF	TRBD1	TRBJ2-3	.	TRBV5-1
TGTGCCAGCAGCCAAGCCTCCGGGCTAGCCCGCAATGAGCAGTTCTTC	CASSQASGLARNEQFF	.	TRBJ2-1	.	TRBV3-1/TRBV3-2
TGTGCCAGCAGCTTGCAACCGCGCTCTGGAAACACCATATATTTT	CASSLQPRSGNTIYF	.	TRBJ1-3	.	TRBV7-9
TGCGCCAGCAGCCAAGAGCGACTGGGAGGGAGCTCCTATAATTCACCCCTCCACTTT	CASSQERLGGSSYNSPLHF	.	TRBJ1-6	.	TRBV4-1
TGCGCCAGCAGCTTGGGGACAGGGGGCTTTCGACTGTTTTTT	CASSLGTGGFRLFF	TRBD1	TRBJ1-4	.	TRBV5-1
TGTGCCAGCAGTTTACTGGGTCCCGGGAATCAGCCCCAGCATTTT	CASSLLGPGNQPQHF	.	TRBJ1-5	.	TRBV27
TGTGCCAGTAGTATCACCCTAAACTACGAGCAGTACTTC	CASSITLNYEQYF	.	TRBJ2-7	few	TRBV19
TGTGCCAGCAGCTCGAGACTAGCGGGGGGGACCGGGGAGCTGTTTTTT	CASSSRLAGGTGELFF	TRBD2	TRBJ2-2	.	TRBV7-2
TGCAGTGCCAGGTTGGCTTCCGAGCAGTACTTC	CSARLASEQYF	.	TRBJ2-7	.	TRBV20-1
TGTGCCAGCAGTTCTACAGACCGGCGGGCCATATATTTT	CASSSTDRRAIYF	.	TRBJ1-3	.	TRBV12-3/TRBV12-4
TGTGCCAGCTCACCAACCCCTACAGGGGGGAGCTCTGGAAACACCATATATTTT	CASSPTPTGGSSGNTIYF	TRBD1	TRBJ1-3	.	TRBV18
TGCAGTGCTATTGACAGGGGGTCTTCATCCCTCCACTTT	CSAIDRGSSSLHF	TRBD1	TRBJ1-6	.	TRBV20-1
TGTGCCAGCAGCCTTCGAGGGGATACGCAGTATTTT	CASSLRGDTQYF	.	TRBJ2-3	.	TRBV3-1/TRBV3-2
TGTGCCAGCAGACAGCGATTCGGACAGAACTATGGCTACACCTTC	CASRQRFGQNYGYTF	.	TRBJ1-2	.	TRBV6-5
TGTGCCAGCAGGATCGGGGTGGTTAATTCACCCCTCCACTTT	CASRIGVVNSPLHF	.	TRBJ1-6	.	TRBV6-5
TGTGCCAGCAGCTTAAGGTTTGGCAGGGAGCAGTACTTC	CASSLRFGREQYF	.	TRBJ2-7	.	TRBV11-2
TGTGCCATCAGTGCCGCAGGGGGTGATAGCAATCAGCCCCAGCATTTT	CAISAAGGDSNQPQHF	TRBD1	TRBJ1-5	.	TRBV10-3
TGTGCCAGCAGCCCGGACACGAGCTCTGGAAACACCATATATTTT	CASSPDTSSGNTIYF	.	TRBJ1-3	.	TRBV5-4
TGCAGCGTTGAGACAGATAACACTGAAGCTTTCTTT	CSVETDNTEAFF	.	TRBJ1-1	.	TRBV29-1
TGTGCCAGCAGCTCCTCTCAGAAACGGACAGGGGCGGTGTTTTTT	CASSSSQKRTGAVFF	TRBD1	TRBJ2-2	.	TRBV7-2
TGCGCCAGCAGCCAAGATGGTCTAGGGGGCGAGACCCAGTACTTC	CASSQDGLGGETQYF	TRBD1	TRBJ2-5	.	TRBV4-3
TGCGCCAGCAGTCAATCGTTGGGGGGAGAATGGAATACGCAGTATTTT	CASSQSLGGEWNTQYF	.	TRBJ2-3	.	TRBV23-1
TGTGCCAGCTCACCACCGGGGGGACTCTTCGGCACAGATACGCAGTATTTT	CASSPPGGLFGTDTQYF	.	TRBJ2-3	.	TRBV18
TGTGCCAGCAGCCCGGACAGGAGCAATCAGCCCCAGCATTTT	CASSPDRSNQPQHF	TRBD1	TRBJ1-5	.	TRBV6-6
TGTGCCAGCAGTTCTACCGACGCCGGAGGCACTTCGTACGAGCAGTACTTC	CASSSTDAGGTSYEQYF	.	TRBJ2-7	.	TRBV6-2/TRBV6-3
TGCGCCAGCAGCACACAGGGGGTCTCTGGAAACACCATATATTTT	CASSTQGVSGNTIYF	TRBD1	TRBJ1-3	.	TRBV5-1
TGTGCCAGCAGCTTAGGGGGGACAGGGGGCGGCTATGGCTACACCTTC	CASSLGGTGGGYGYTF	TRBD1	TRBJ1-2	.	TRBV7-6